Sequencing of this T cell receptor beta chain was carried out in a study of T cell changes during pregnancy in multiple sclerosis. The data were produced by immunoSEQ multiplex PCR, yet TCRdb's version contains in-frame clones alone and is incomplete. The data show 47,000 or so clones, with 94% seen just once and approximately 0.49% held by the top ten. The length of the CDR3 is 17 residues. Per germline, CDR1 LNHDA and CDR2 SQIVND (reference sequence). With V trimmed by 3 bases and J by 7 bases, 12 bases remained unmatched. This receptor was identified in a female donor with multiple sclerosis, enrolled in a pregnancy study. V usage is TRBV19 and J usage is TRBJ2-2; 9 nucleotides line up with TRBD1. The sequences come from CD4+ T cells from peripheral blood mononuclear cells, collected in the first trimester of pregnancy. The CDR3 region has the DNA TGTGCCAGTAGTATCTACTCCGGGACAGGGACCGGCGGGGAGCTGTTTTTT. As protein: CASSIYSGTGTGGELFF.